The 19 T cell receptor beta chains listed next were all sequenced from one sample in a study of cytomegalovirus exposure and HLA in healthy donors. Primers included in the PCR were 60 Vbeta and 13 Jbeta primers. Using immunoSEQ multiplex PCR, the repertoire was profiled, and TCRdb retains in-frame clones only, with some absent. The data hold 120,000 or so clones, with approximately 15% observed a single time. The sequenced material came from PBMCs. The source of these receptors is a woman under 30 in good health and CMV-seronegative.

The chain uses TRBV9 and TRBJ2-3; D possibly corresponds to TRBD1 (5 bases). V dropped 4 bases and J dropped 2 bases, with 11 bases sitting between them. This CDR3 comprises 14 residues. The germline gives CDR1 SGDLS, CDR2 YYNGEE. The CDR3, as DNA: TGTGCCAGCAGCCCGGCGACAGCCACAGATACGCAGTATTTT. Translating gives CASSPATATDTQYF.

This clone occurred a few times. V gene TRBV6-5 combines with J gene TRBJ2-7; the match to TRBD1 covers 8 bases. V lost 5 bases to trimming and J lost 7 bases; unmatched junction nucleotides: 1. Per germline, CDR1 MNHEY and CDR2 SVGAGI. The CDR3 is 11 residues long. The CDR3 coding sequence is TGTGCCAGCAGTAGACAGGGGGAGCAGTACTTC. Translating it yields CASSRQGEQYF.

This clone showed up just a few times. The chain joins TRBV5-1 to TRBJ2-1; possible D gene TRBD2, 6 bases. In germline, CDR1 is SGHRS, CDR2 YFSETQ. The CDR3 spans 17 residues. Trimming pared 2 bases from V and 3 bases from J, leaving 18 bases between. The DNA for the CDR3 is TGCGCCAGCAGCTTTTCCGTGGGCCTGGGGGGCTACAATGAGCAGTTCTTC. Encoded protein: CASSFSVGLGGYNEQFF.

This chain joins TRBV7-2 and TRBJ1-5, with unresolved D. Deletions cut 3 bases from V and 6 bases from J, with 6 bases between. Germline V gene data show CDR1 as SGHTA and CDR2 as FQGNSA. The CDR3 has 12 residues. CDR3 loop: CASSFRGQPQHF. The CDR3 nucleotides read TGTGCCAGCAGCTTCCGGGGTCAGCCCCAGCATTTT.

V is TRBV27 and J is TRBJ1-1; TRBD1 agrees at 7 bases. J was trimmed by 1 base and V by 0 bases; bases with no gene match: 5. This CDR3 contains 16 residues. The germline V gene has CDR1 MNHEY and CDR2 SMNVEV (reference sequence). The DNA for the CDR3 is TGTGCCAGCAGTTTATCGGCAGGGGGGACGAACACTGAAGCTTTCTTT. Protein product: CASSLSAGGTNTEAFF.

This clone was observed a few times. The rearrangement uses TRBV5-6 and TRBJ1-1, with D perhaps matching TRBD1 (6 bases). The CDR3 spans 17 residues. The V and J ends lost 2 bases and 3 bases respectively, with 20 bases between them. Germline CDR1 and CDR2: SGHDT and YYEEEE. CDR3 nucleotide sequence: TGTGCCAGCAGCTTTTTTACAGGGTCTCCCGGGGACACTGAAGCTTTCTTT. Protein: CASSFFTGSPGDTEAFF. The full variable domain, in which reference TRBV5-6 and TRBJ1-1 provide the parts outside the CDR3, is DAGVTQSPTHLIKTRGQQVTLRCSPKSGHDTVSWYQQALGQGPQFIFQYYEEEERQRGNFPDRFSGHQFPNYSSELNVNALLLGDSALYLCASSFFTGSPGDTEAFFGQGTRLTVV.

The rearrangement joins TRBV4-1 to TRBJ1-2, with D possibly being TRBD1 (5 bases). Trimming stripped 3 bases from V and 4 bases from J, with 21 bases between. The CDR3 has 17 amino acids. The germline V gene has CDR1 MGHRA and CDR2 YSYEKL. The CDR3 nucleotides are TGCGCCAGCAGCCACCGCTGGGGAGGGGCAGATGTCTATGGCTACACCTTC. Its protein product is CASSHRWGGADVYGYTF.

The chain employs TRBV29-1 and TRBJ2-1; 8 bases agree with TRBD2. The V gene's germline CDR1 is SQVTM and CDR2 ANQGSEA. V lost 3 bases, J lost 2 bases, and 6 bases stayed unmatched. The CDR3 runs to 15 residues. The DNA of the CDR3 is TGCAGCGTTGAGCCCCTGACTAGCGCCTACAATGAGCAGTTCTTC. It is translated as CSVEPLTSAYNEQFF.

A few counts support this clone. The rearrangement links TRBV9 to TRBJ2-7, with TRBD2 identical over 7 bases. V gave up 4 bases and J gave up 2 bases; unmatched junction bases: 6. Per the germline V gene, CDR1 is SGDLS and CDR2 is YYNGEE. The CDR3 is made up of 14 amino acids. The CDR3 region is CASSPVGGAYEQYF. The CDR3 DNA follows: TGTGCCAGCAGCCCCGTGGGGGGGGCCTACGAGCAGTACTTC.

The chain couples TRBV2 to TRBJ1-2; D is uncertain. V was cut by 1 base and J by 0 bases, with 9 bases left in between. The CDR3 runs 15 residues. Germline CDR1 reads SNHLY; CDR2 reads FYNNEI. The DNA for the CDR3 is TGTGCCAGCAGTGAAGGACGGGTCTCTAACTATGGCTACACCTTC. Translating gives CASSEGRVSNYGYTF.

This clone was seen a handful of times. The rearrangement uses TRBV29-1 and TRBJ2-7; TRBD2 matches 8 bases. The CDR3 has 14 residues. Trimming cost V 0 bases and J 6 bases; bases outside gene matches: 7. Per the germline V gene, CDR1 is SQVTM and CDR2 is ANQGSEA. The CDR3 DNA follows: TGCAGCGTTGAAGATAGCGGACTAGCCCGCGAGCAGTACTTC. Encoded protein: CSVEDSGLAREQYF.

As concerns this clone: Other DNA sequences in this specimen translate into the identical CDR3. The chain carries TRBV28 and TRBJ1-1; D unclear. This CDR3 region has 12 residues. The V gene lost 4 bases and the J gene lost 1 base, with 4 bases spanning the gap. CDR1 and CDR2 from the germline V gene are MDHEN and SYDVKM. CDR3 nucleotide sequence: TGTGCCAGCAGTTCGGGGAACACTGAAGCTTTCTTT. Amino acid sequence: CASSSGNTEAFF. Using reference TRBV28 and TRBJ1-1 for the parts outside the CDR3, the full variable domain is DVKVTQSSRYLVKRTGEKVFLECVQDMDHENMFWYRQDPGLGLRLIYFSYDVKMKEKGDIPEGYSVSREKKERFSLILESASTNQTSMYLCASSSGNTEAFFGQGTRLTVV.

The rearrangement links TRBV5-6 to TRBJ2-7, with a weak D call TRBD2 (6 bases). This CDR3 region has 14 residues. The germline V gene has CDR1 SGHDT and CDR2 YYEEEE. The V gene lost 5 bases and the J gene lost 0 bases, with 12 bases spanning the gap. The CDR3: CASREGVASYEQYF. In nucleotides, the CDR3 is TGTGCCAGCAGGGAGGGTGTCGCCTCCTACGAGCAGTACTTC.

The chain recombines TRBV6-6 with TRBJ2-3, with D maybe TRBD2 (6 bases). This CDR3 region has 14 residues. Looked up from germline, CDR1 is MNHNY and CDR2 is SVGAGI (reference sequence). With 5 bases removed from V and 2 bases from J, the gap between germline ends came to 11 bases. The CDR3 DNA reads TGTGCCAGCAGTCCCGGGGGAAACACAGATACGCAGTATTTT. Translating it yields CASSPGGNTDTQYF.

This sequence joins TRBV29-1 and TRBJ1-3; the match to TRBD1 covers 9 bases. V gave up 3 bases and J gave up 3 bases; unmatched junction bases: 0. Germline V gene sequence: CDR1 SQVTM, CDR2 ANQGSEA. This CDR3 contains 13 residues. The CDR3: CSVETGGGNTIYF. For the CDR3, the DNA is TGCAGCGTTGAGACAGGGGGTGGAAACACCATATATTTT.

This clone was seen a handful of times. V gene TRBV5-8 combines with J gene TRBJ2-1; 10 bases align to TRBD1. The germline gives CDR1 SGHTS, CDR2 YDEGEE. This CDR3 contains 15 residues. After removal of 4 bases from V and 5 bases from J, the junction contained 6 bases not matched to a gene. Here the CDR3 reads CASSLGTGVHNEQFF. The DNA of the CDR3 is TGTGCCAGCAGCCTCGGGACAGGGGTCCACAATGAGCAGTTCTTC.

This clone was counted a few times. The V call is TRBV5-1, the J call TRBJ2-5, with TRBD2 matching 12 bases. In germline, CDR1 is SGHRS, CDR2 YFSETQ. V dropped 4 bases and J dropped 5; count of bases not matched to a gene: 9. The CDR3 is made up of 16 amino acids. The CDR3 spells CASSNPSGRAGETQYF. DNA of the CDR3: TGCGCCAGCAGCAACCCTAGCGGGAGGGCCGGTGAGACCCAGTACTTC. Combining the CDR3 with reference TRBV5-1 and TRBJ2-5 gives the whole variable domain KAGVTQTPRYLIKTRGQQVTLSCSPISGHRSVSWYQQTPGQGLQFLFEYFSETQRNKGNFPGRFSGRQFSNSRSEMNVSTLELGDSALYLCASSNPSGRAGETQYFGPGTRLLVL.

A few counts support this clone. The chain carries TRBV29-1 and TRBJ2-7; D unclear. The V gene lost 5 bases and the J gene lost 3 bases, with 11 bases spanning the gap. Germline CDR1 reads SQVTM; CDR2 reads ANQGSEA. The CDR3 is 12 residues long. CDR3 sequence: CSVKSSDYEQYF. The CDR3 nucleotides read TGCAGCGTTAAGTCCAGCGACTACGAGCAGTACTTC.

The chain combines TRBV5-1 with TRBJ1-4, with 10 bases aligning to TRBD1. Trimming took 0 bases from V and 7 from J; bases not matched to a gene: 6. Germline assignment: CDR1 SGHRS and CDR2 YFSETQ. The CDR3 covers 16 residues. The CDR3 loop is CASSLATGGASEKLFF. CDR3 in DNA: TGCGCCAGCAGCTTGGCGACAGGGGGCGCGAGTGAAAAACTGTTTTTT.